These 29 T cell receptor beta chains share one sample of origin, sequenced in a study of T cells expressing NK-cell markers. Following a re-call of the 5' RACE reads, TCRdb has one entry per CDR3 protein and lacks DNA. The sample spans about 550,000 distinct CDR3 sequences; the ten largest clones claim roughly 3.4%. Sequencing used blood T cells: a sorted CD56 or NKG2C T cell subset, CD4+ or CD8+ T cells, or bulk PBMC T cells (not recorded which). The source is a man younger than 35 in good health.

The CDR3 loop reads CAIRGGGDTQYF. The V gene is TRBV10-3, the J gene TRBJ2-3; the D call from TCRdb, TRBD2, cannot be confirmed without DNA. In germline, CDR1 is ENHRY, CDR2 SYGVKD. This CDR3 is built from 12 residues.

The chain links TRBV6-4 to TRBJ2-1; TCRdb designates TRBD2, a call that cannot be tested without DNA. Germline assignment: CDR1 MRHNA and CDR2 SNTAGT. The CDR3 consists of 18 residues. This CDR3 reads CASSATSGPLGTYNEQFF.

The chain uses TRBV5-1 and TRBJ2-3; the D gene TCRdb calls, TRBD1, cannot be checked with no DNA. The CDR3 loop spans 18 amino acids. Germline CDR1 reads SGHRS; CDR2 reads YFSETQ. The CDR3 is CASSPIGGGQESTDTQYF.

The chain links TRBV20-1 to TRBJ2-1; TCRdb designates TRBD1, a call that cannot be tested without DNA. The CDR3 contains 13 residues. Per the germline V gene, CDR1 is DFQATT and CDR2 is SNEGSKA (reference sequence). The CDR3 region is CSARDLSGGLQFF.

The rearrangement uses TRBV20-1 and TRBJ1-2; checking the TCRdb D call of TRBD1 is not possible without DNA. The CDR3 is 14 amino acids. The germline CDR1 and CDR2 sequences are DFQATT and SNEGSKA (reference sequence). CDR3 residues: CSASARDRGYGYTF.

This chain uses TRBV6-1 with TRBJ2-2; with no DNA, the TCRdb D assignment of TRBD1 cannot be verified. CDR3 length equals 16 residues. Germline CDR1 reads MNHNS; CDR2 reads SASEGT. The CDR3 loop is CASVPRGGWNTGELFF.

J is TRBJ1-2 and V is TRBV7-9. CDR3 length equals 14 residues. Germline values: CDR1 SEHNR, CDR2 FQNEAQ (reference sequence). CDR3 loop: CASSLVGGFRGYTF.

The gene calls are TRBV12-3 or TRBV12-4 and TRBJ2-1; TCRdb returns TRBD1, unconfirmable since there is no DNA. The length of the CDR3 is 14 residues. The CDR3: CASRSGAGGNEQFF.

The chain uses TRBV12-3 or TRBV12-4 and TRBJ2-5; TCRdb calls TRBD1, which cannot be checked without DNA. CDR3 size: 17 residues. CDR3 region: CASSLGQGMWGEETQYF.

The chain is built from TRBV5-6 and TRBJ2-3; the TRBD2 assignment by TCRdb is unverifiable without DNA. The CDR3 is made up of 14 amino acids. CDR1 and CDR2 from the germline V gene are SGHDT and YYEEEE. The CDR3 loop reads CASSWRDSTDTQYF.

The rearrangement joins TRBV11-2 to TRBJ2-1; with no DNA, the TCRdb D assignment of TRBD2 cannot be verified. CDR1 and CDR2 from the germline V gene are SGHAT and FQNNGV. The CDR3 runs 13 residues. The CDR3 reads CASSPLRYNEQFF.

The CDR3 loop is CASSLLAGSPNEQFF. The J gene is TRBJ2-1, the V gene TRBV7-8; TCRdb outputs TRBD2, but without DNA this stays unchecked. The CDR3 consists of 15 residues. From germline, CDR1 is SGHVS and CDR2 FQNEAQ.

The CDR3: CSVESTRGRAAEQYF. The V call is TRBV29-1, the J call TRBJ2-7; TCRdb picks TRBD2, but there is no DNA to check that call. The CDR3 covers 15 residues. In germline, CDR1 is SQVTM, CDR2 ANQGSEA.

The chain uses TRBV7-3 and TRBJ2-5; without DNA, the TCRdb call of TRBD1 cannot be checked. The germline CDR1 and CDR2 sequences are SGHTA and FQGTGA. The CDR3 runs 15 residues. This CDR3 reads CASSLIGGLTGAQYF.

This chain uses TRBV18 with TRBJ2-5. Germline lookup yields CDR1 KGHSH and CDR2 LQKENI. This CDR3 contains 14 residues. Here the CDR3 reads CASSPSNIQETQYF.

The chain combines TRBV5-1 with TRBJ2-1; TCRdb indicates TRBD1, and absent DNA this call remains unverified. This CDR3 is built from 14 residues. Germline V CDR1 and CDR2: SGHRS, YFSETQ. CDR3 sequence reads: CASTLRDPSNEQFF.

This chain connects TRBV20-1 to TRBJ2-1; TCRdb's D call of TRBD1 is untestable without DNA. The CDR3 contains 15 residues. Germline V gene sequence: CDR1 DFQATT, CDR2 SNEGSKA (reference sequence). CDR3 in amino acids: CSAVQRGQGYNEQFF.

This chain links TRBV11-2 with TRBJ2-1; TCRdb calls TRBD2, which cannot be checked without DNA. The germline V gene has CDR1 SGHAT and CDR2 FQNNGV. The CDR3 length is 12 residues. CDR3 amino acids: CASSHTSVEQFF.

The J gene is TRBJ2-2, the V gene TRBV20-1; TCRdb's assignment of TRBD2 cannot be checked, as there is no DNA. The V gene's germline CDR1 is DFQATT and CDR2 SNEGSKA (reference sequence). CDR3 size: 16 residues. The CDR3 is CSARLPAGAYFGELFF.

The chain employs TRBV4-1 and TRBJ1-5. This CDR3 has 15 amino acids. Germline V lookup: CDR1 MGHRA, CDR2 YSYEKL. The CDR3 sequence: CASSQEGGRNQPQHF.

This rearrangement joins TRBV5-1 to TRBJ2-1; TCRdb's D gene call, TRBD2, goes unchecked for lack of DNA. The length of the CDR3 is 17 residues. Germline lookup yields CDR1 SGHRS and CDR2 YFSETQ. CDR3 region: CASSLVSSGMSGNEQFF.

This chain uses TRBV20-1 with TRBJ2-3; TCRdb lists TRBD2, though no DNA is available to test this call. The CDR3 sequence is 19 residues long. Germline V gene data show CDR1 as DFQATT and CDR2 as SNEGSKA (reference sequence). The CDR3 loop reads CSAQRREREGPFSTDTQYF.

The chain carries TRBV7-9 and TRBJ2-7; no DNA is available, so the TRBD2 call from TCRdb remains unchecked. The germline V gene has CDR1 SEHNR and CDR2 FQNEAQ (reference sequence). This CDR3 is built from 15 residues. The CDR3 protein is CASSLASQGGNEQYF. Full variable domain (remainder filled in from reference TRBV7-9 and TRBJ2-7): DTGVSQNPRHKITKRGQNVTFRCDPISEHNRLYWYRQTLGQGPEFLTYFQNEAQLEKSRLLSDRFSAERPKGSFSTLEIQRTEQGDSAMYLCASSLASQGGNEQYFGPGTRLTVT.

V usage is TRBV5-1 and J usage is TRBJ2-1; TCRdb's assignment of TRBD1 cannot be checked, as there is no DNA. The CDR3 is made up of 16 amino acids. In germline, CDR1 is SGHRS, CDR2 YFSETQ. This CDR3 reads CASSPESGQGFNEQFF.

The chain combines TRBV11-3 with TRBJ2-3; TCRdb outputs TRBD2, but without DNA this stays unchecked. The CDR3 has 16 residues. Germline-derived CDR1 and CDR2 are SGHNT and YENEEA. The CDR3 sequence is CASSPVMSNGENTQYF.

The CDR3 sequence is CASRRDRPNTEAFF. The chain couples TRBV5-1 to TRBJ1-1; there is no DNA to check the TCRdb D call of TRBD1. CDR3 length equals 14 residues. The germline V gene encodes CDR1 SGHRS and CDR2 YFSETQ.

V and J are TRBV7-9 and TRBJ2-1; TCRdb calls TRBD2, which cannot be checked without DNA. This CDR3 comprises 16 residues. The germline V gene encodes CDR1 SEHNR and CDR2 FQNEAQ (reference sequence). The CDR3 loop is CASSSGTSARGNEQFF.

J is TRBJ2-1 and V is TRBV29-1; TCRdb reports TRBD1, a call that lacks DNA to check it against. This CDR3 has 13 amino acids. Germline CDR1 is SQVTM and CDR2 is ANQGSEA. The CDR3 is CSVEDRQYNEQFF.

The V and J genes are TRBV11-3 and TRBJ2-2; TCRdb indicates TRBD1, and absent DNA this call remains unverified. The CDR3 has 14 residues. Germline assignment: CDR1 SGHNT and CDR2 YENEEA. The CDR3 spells CASSPVRASGELFF.